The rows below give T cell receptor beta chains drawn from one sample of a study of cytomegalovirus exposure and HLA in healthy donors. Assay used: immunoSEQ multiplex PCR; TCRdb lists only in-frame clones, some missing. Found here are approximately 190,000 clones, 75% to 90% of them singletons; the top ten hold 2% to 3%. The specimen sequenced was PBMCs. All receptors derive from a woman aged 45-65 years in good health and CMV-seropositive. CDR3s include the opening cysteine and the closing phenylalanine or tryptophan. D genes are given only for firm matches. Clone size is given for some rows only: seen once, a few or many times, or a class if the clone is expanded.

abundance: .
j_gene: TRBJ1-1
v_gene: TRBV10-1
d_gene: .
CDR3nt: TGCGCCAGCAGTGCTCAGGGGAACACTGAAGCTTTCTTT
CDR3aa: CASSAQGNTEAFF

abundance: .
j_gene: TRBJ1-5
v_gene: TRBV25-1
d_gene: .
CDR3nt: TGTGCCAGCAGTGCCTCCCGGTTCAATCAGCCCCAGCATTTT
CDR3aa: CASSASRFNQPQHF

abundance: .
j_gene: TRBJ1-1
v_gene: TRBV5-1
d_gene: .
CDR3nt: TGCGCCAGCAGCTCCCGGGACACGTCTGAAGCTTTCTTT
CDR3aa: CASSSRDTSEAFF

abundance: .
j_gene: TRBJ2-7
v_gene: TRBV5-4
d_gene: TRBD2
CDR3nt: TGTGCCAGCAGCTTGGGCCCAGCGGGGGCCTACGAGCAGTACTTC
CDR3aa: CASSLGPAGAYEQYF

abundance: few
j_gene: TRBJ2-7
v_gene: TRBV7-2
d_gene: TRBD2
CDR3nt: TGTGCCAGCAGCTTAGACCGGGGGGCCTACGAGCAGTACTTC
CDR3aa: CASSLDRGAYEQYF

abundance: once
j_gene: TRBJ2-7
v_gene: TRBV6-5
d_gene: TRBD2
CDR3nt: TGTGCCAGCAGACCGGGAGGGATAAACGAGCAGTACTTC
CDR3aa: CASRPGGINEQYF

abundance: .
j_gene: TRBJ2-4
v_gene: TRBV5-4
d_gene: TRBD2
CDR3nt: TGTGCCAGCAGCCATTCGTACGGGGGGGCTGGCATTCAGTACTTC
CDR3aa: CASSHSYGGAGIQYF

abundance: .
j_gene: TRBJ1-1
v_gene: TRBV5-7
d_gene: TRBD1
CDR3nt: TGTGCCAGCAGCTTGCCTGACAGGGACGGTAGGAACACTGAAGCTTTCTTT
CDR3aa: CASSLPDRDGRNTEAFF

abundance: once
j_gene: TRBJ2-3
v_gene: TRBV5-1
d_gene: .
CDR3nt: TGCGCCAGCAGCTTGGGGGTGGAGGACTTGAAGACAGATACGCAGTATTTT
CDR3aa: CASSLGVEDLKTDTQYF

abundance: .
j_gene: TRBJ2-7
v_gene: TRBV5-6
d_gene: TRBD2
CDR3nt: TGTGCCAGCAGCGGGACTAGCGGATCTTACGAGCAGTACTTC
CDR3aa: CASSGTSGSYEQYF

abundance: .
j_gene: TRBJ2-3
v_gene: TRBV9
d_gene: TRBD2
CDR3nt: TGTGCCAGCAGCGTTCGAAGCGGGGGCCCCTATAGCACAGATACGCAGTATTTT
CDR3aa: CASSVRSGGPYSTDTQYF

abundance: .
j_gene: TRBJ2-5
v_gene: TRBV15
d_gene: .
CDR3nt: TGTGCCACCAGCAGACATCAAGAGACCCAGTACTTC
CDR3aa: CATSRHQETQYF

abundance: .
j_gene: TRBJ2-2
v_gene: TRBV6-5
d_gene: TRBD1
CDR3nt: TGTGCCAGCAGTTATCAGGGGGCAAGGGGCACCGGGGAGCTGTTTTTT
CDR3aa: CASSYQGARGTGELFF

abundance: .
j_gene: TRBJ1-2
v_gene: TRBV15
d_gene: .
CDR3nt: TGTGCCACCAGCAGAGAGGGGTCGTGGGGCGGTGCGTTAGGCTACACCTTC
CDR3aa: CATSREGSWGGALGYTF

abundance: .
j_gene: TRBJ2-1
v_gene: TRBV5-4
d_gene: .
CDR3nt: TGTGCCAGCAGCCCGGGGGTGGGTAGCGAAAATGAGCAGTTCTTC
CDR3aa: CASSPGVGSENEQFF

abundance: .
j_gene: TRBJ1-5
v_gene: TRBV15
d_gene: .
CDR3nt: TGTGCCACCAGCAGAGATCTTGCAGGGGAGCAGCCCCAGCATTTT
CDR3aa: CATSRDLAGEQPQHF

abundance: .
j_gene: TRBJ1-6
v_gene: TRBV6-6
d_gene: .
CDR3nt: TGTGCCAGCAGTTACTCGACGGACAGCTCACCCCTCCACTTT
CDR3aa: CASSYSTDSSPLHF

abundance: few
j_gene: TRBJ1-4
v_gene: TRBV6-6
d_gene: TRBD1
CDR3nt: TGTGCCAGCAGTTACACGGGACAGGTTAATGAAAAACTGTTTTTT
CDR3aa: CASSYTGQVNEKLFF